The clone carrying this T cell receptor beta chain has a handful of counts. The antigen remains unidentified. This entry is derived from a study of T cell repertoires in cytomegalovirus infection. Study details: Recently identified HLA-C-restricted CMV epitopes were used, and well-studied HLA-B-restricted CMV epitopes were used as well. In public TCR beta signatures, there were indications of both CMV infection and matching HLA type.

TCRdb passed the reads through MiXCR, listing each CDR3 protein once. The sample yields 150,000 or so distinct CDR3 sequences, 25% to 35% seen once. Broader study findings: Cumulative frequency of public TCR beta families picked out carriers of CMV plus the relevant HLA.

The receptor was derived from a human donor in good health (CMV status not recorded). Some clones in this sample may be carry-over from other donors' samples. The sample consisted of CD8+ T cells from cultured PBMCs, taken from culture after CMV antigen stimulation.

CDR3 residues: CASSSRGLATPRPHEQFF. The CDR3, as DNA: TGTGCCAGCAGCTCCAGGGGACTAGCTACCCCGCGCCCACATGAGCAGTTCTTC. V gene TRBV7-2 combines with J gene TRBJ2-1, with 9 bases matching TRBD2. The trim removed 4 bases at V and 8 bases at J, leaving 18 bases unmatched. The CDR3 loop spans 18 amino acids. CDR1 SGHTA and CDR2 FQGNSA come from the germline V gene.